This T cell receptor beta chain originates from a study of blood T cells in healthy people across ages. CDR1 is MNHEY and CDR2 is SVGEGT in the germline V gene. The V gene lost 6 bases and the J gene lost 10 bases, with 10 bases spanning the gap. The length of the CDR3 is 12 residues. There were healthy Caucasian individuals from Russia, aged roughly 6 to 90, serving as donors. For the second PCR, which ran for about 6 to 11 cycles, a sample-barcoded 5' primer and a J-beta primer mix were used. TCRdb processed the 5' RACE reads anew with MiXCR; each CDR3 protein has one entry. The table lists 1,500,000 or so distinct CDR3 sequences, roughly two fifths of them singletons.

The chain employs TRBV6-2 or TRBV6-3 and TRBJ1-6, with D tentatively TRBD1 (6 bases). Sequencing was performed on blood. The clonotype was recovered from a woman between 18 and 29 years old in good health. CDR3 amino acids: CASRTGLSPLHF. In DNA form, the CDR3 reads TGTGCCAGCAGGACAGGTTTATCACCCCTCCACTTT.